This passage covers 28 T cell receptor beta chains from one sample sequenced in a study of shared clonotypes between healthy human individuals. Measured with immunoSEQ multiplex PCR; TCRdb has only the in-frame clones, and not every one. Of roughly 450,000 clones listed, approximately 79% are singletons. The sequenced material came from PBMCs. These receptors were obtained from a woman between 35 and 50 years old in good health. Some clones in this sample may be carry-over from other donors' samples.

The chain recombines TRBV27 with TRBJ1-5, with D unclear. The V and J ends lost 6 bases and 0 bases respectively, with 12 bases between them. This CDR3 spans 15 amino acids. Germline V gene sequence: CDR1 MNHEY, CDR2 SMNVEV (reference sequence). CDR3 in DNA: TGTGCCAGCAGCCCTTTTTACCATAGCAATCAGCCCCAGCATTTT. It specifies CASSPFYHSNQPQHF.

The chain has TRBV7-2 and TRBJ2-2; TRBD2 aligns across 7 bases. The germline V gene has CDR1 SGHTA and CDR2 FQGNSA. The length of the CDR3 is 14 residues. J lost 5 bases, V lost 3 bases, and 3 bases had no gene match. CDR3 amino acids: CASSFSGGTGELFF. The CDR3 coding sequence is TGTGCCAGCAGCTTCTCGGGAGGTACCGGGGAGCTGTTTTTT.

This clone was seen repeatedly, ten times or more. The chain uses TRBV6-1 and TRBJ2-1, with D possibly being TRBD2 (6 bases). The germline gives CDR1 MNHNS, CDR2 SASEGT. The CDR3 runs 15 residues. V was clipped by 8 bases and J by 0 bases, with 14 bases between them. The CDR3 DNA sequence: TGTGCCAGCGGGGTAGCGGATAGCTCCTACAATGAGCAGTTCTTC. Protein sequence: CASGVADSSYNEQFF.

This clone has only a few counts. This rearrangement joins TRBV28 to TRBJ2-3; D is uncertain. The CDR3 spans 11 residues. The germline gives CDR1 MDHEN, CDR2 SYDVKM. V was shortened by 4 bases and J by 8 bases, with 7 bases between the two germline ends. CDR3: CASSWAVTQYF. CDR3 bases: TGTGCCAGCAGTTGGGCTGTTACGCAGTATTTT.

Points on this clone: One end of the junction fails to match germline, which may point to a read error. The rearrangement uses TRBV30 and TRBJ2-1; maybe TRBD2 (5 bases). The length of the CDR3 is 11 residues. CDR1 is GTSNPN, CDR2 SVGIG, per germline (reference sequence). CDR3 protein: CAGRIHNEQFF. In DNA, the CDR3 is TGTGCCGGGAGAATCCACAATGAGCAGTTCTTC.

This chain joins TRBV7-9 and TRBJ2-3, with 12 nucleotides matching TRBD2. The junction had 8 bases not matched to a gene; V was cut back by 6 bases and J by 1 base. There are 17 residues in the CDR3. The germline CDR1 and CDR2 sequences are SEHNR and FQNEAQ (reference sequence). CDR3 region: CASREPGLAGGTDTQYF. The CDR3 nucleotides are TGTGCCAGCAGGGAACCGGGACTAGCGGGTGGCACAGATACGCAGTATTTT.

This chain joins TRBV2 and TRBJ1-4; no clear D gene. The CDR3 extends over 12 amino acids. Germline CDR1 and CDR2: SNHLY and FYNNEI. V was cut by 8 bases and J by 6 bases, with 10 bases left in between. The CDR3 loop is CASHGEYEKLFF. In DNA form, the CDR3 reads TGTGCCAGCCACGGGGAGTATGAAAAACTGTTTTTT. The complete variable domain, with remaining parts taken from reference TRBV2 and TRBJ1-4, reads EPEVTQTPSHQVTQMGQEVILRCVPISNHLYFYWYRQILGQKVEFLVSFYNNEISEKSEIFDDQFSVERPDGSNFTLKIRSTKLEDSAMYFCASHGEYEKLFFGSGTQLSVL.

J is TRBJ2-7 and V is TRBV28; 8 positions match TRBD2. The CDR3 covers 20 residues. Germline CDR1 and CDR2: MDHEN and SYDVKM. Trimming at V came to 6 bases and at J to 3 bases, leaving 25 bases not matched to a gene. The CDR3 spells CASRGETGFGLSGTFYEQYF. Here the CDR3 DNA reads TGTGCCAGCAGGGGGGAAACAGGGTTTGGACTTAGCGGGACCTTCTACGAGCAGTACTTC.

J is TRBJ1-2 and V is TRBV7-2; D gene uncertain. The V gene lost 7 bases and the J gene lost 3 bases, with 15 bases spanning the gap. This CDR3 has 14 residues. CDR1 and CDR2 (germline): SGHTA, FQGNSA. The CDR3 DNA reads as TGTGCCAGCACCCATTCCCCCGGGTACTATGGCTACACCTTC. Protein product: CASTHSPGYYGYTF.

Of note for this clone: A junction end diverges from the germline sequence, so it may reflect a read error. This same CDR3 is encoded by further DNA sequences in the sample. The chain is built from TRBV5-1 and TRBJ2-5, with D perhaps being TRBD1 or TRBD2 (5 bases each). The V gene's germline CDR1 is SGHRS and CDR2 YFSETQ. This CDR3 region has 14 residues. Here the CDR3 reads CASSLGVNKETQYF. The CDR3 DNA is TGCGCCAGTAGCTTGGGGGTGAATAAAGAGACCCAGTACTTC. The full variable domain, completed using reference TRBV5-1 and TRBJ2-5, is KAGVTQTPRYLIKTRGQQVTLSCSPISGHRSVSWYQQTPGQGLQFLFEYFSETQRNKGNFPGRFSGRQFSNSRSEMNVSTLELGDSALYLCASSLGVNKETQYFGPGTRLLVL.

This clone was detected a few times. The V gene is TRBV28, the J gene TRBJ1-1; D remains ambiguous. The germline V and J ends were trimmed by 10 bases and 4 bases, with 10 bases remaining between them. The germline CDR1 and CDR2 sequences are MDHEN and SYDVKM. CDR3 length: 11 residues. The CDR3 DNA is TGTGCCATCCGAGGTCCCACTGAAGCTTTCTTT. It encodes CAIRGPTEAFF.

This sequence joins TRBV5-1 and TRBJ1-2; D is possibly TRBD1 (5 bases). The CDR3 extends over 16 amino acids. Trimming shortened V by 2 bases and J by 3 bases, and 17 bases separated the two germline ends. Germline V lookup: CDR1 SGHRS, CDR2 YFSETQ. CDR3 residues: CASSFLPRGDYYGYTF. DNA for the CDR3: TGCGCCAGCAGCTTCCTCCCCCGGGGGGACTACTATGGCTACACCTTC.

The chain combines TRBV5-5 with TRBJ2-7; no reliable D call. CDR3 length: 15 amino acids. With 0 bases removed from V and 2 bases from J, the gap between germline ends came to 12 bases. CDR1 is SGHKS, CDR2 YYEKEE, per germline (reference sequence). Here the CDR3 reads CASSLAVSSTYEQYF. In nucleotides, the CDR3 is TGTGCCAGCAGCTTGGCCGTAAGCAGCACCTACGAGCAGTACTTC.

This chain connects TRBV5-4 to TRBJ2-5, with TRBD2 identical over 8 bases. V was clipped by 4 bases and J by 2 bases; unmatched bases: 7. This CDR3 region has 15 residues. The V gene's germline CDR1 is SGHNT and CDR2 YYREEE (reference sequence). For the CDR3, the DNA is TGTGCCAGCAGCAGGGAGCCTAGCGGGCAAGAGACCCAGTACTTC. Translating gives CASSREPSGQETQYF.

Concerning this clone: The sample contains more than one DNA sequence encoding this CDR3. The V call is TRBV5-1, the J call TRBJ2-3; no firm D call. This CDR3 region has 16 residues. Trimming took off 0 bases at V and 0 bases at J, with 11 bases between the two ends. Germline V CDR1 and CDR2: SGHRS, YFSETQ. CDR3 sequence (DNA): TGCGCCAGCAGCTTGGCGGGCGGCGCTAGCACAGATACGCAGTATTTT. It translates to CASSLAGGASTDTQYF.

The chain has TRBV7-3 and TRBJ2-2; D gene unclear. CDR3 size: 14 residues. V was cut by 5 bases and J by 4 bases, with 11 bases left in between. From germline, CDR1 is SGHTA and CDR2 FQGTGA. The CDR3: CASSPYLVTGELFF. CDR3 in DNA: TGTGCCAGCAGCCCCTACCTGGTCACCGGGGAGCTGTTTTTT.

This clone has just a few counts. The chain employs TRBV7-2 and TRBJ2-3, with 8 positions matching TRBD1. The germline gives CDR1 SGHTA, CDR2 FQGNSA. The CDR3 consists of 15 residues. J lost 4 bases, V lost 5 bases, and 8 bases had no gene match. CDR3 sequence reads: CASSPDRVRADTQYF. CDR3 sequence (DNA): TGTGCCAGCAGCCCGGACAGGGTGAGGGCAGATACGCAGTATTTT. The whole variable domain, filled in from reference TRBV7-2 and TRBJ2-3, reads GAGVSQSPSNKVTEKGKDVELRCDPISGHTALYWYRQSLGQGLEFLIYFQGNSAPDKSGLPSDRFSAERTGGSVSTLTIQRTQQEDSAVYLCASSPDRVRADTQYFGPGTRLTVL.

V and J are TRBV28 and TRBJ2-7; 9 bases are a match to TRBD1. The CDR3 runs 17 residues. The trim removed 5 bases at V and 0 bases at J, leaving 11 bases unmatched. Germline CDR1 is MDHEN and CDR2 is SYDVKM. As DNA, the CDR3 is TGTGCCAGCAGTCGATACCTAGGACAGGGGTCCTCCTACGAGCAGTACTTC. The encoded protein is CASSRYLGQGSSYEQYF. The variable domain in full, with the rest retrieved from reference TRBV28 and TRBJ2-7, is DVKVTQSSRYLVKRTGEKVFLECVQDMDHENMFWYRQDPGLGLRLIYFSYDVKMKEKGDIPEGYSVSREKKERFSLILESASTNQTSMYLCASSRYLGQGSSYEQYFGPGTRLTVT.

This chain uses TRBV27 with TRBJ2-7; possibly TRBD1 or TRBD2 for D (5 bases each). The CDR3 is made up of 15 amino acids. CDR1 is MNHEY and CDR2 is SMNVEV in the germline V gene (reference sequence). Trimming removed 5 bases at V and 3 bases at J, with 17 bases between. The CDR3 spells CASSAYWDGDYEQYF. In nucleotides, the CDR3 is TGTGCCAGCAGTGCCTACTGGGACGGGGACTACGAGCAGTACTTC.

This clone was counted between two and nine times. The chain recombines TRBV5-1 with TRBJ1-1; D call uncertain. V lost 3 bases, J lost 6 bases, and 6 bases lay in between. The V gene's germline CDR1 is SGHRS and CDR2 YFSETQ. CDR3 length equals 11 residues. CDR3 protein: CASSSSSEAFF. The CDR3 bases are TGCGCCAGCAGCTCGAGCTCTGAAGCTTTCTTT.

This clone is termed medium-sized. The chain recombines TRBV2 with TRBJ1-3; D is ambiguous. Per the germline V gene, CDR1 is SNHLY and CDR2 is FYNNEI. The germline V and J ends were trimmed by 10 bases and 0 bases, with 10 bases remaining between them. The CDR3 covers 13 residues. The CDR3 here is CATQARSGNTIYF. CDR3 nucleotide sequence: TGTGCCACCCAGGCCCGCTCTGGAAACACCATATATTTT.

The CDR3 region is CASSLGLAGLSSYEQYF. The CDR3 DNA sequence: TGCGCCAGCAGCCTAGGACTAGCGGGACTAAGCTCCTACGAGCAGTACTTC. This chain uses TRBV4-3 with TRBJ2-7, with 12 bases matching TRBD2. The CDR3 extends over 17 amino acids. The V gene end was trimmed by 4 bases and the J gene end by 0 bases; junction bases not matched to a gene: 7. Germline loops: CDR1 LGHNA, CDR2 YSLEER.

The genes are TRBV7-2 and TRBJ2-1, with D perhaps matching TRBD1 (6 bases). The germline gives CDR1 SGHTA, CDR2 FQGNSA. V lost 0 bases to trimming and J lost 7 bases, with 10 bases between them. This CDR3 is 14 amino acids long. CDR3 nucleotide sequence: TGTGCCAGCAGCTTAGCGGGGACAATTAATGAGCAGTTCTTC. This encodes CASSLAGTINEQFF. The whole variable domain, filled in from reference TRBV7-2 and TRBJ2-1, reads GAGVSQSPSNKVTEKGKDVELRCDPISGHTALYWYRQSLGQGLEFLIYFQGNSAPDKSGLPSDRFSAERTGGSVSTLTIQRTQQEDSAVYLCASSLAGTINEQFFGPGTRLTVL.

J is TRBJ1-4 and V is TRBV5-8; a possible D gene is TRBD1 (6 bases). V lost 1 base and J 5 bases, leaving 15 bases between the germline ends. There are 16 residues in the CDR3. Germline assignment: CDR1 SGHTS and CDR2 YDEGEE. In DNA, the CDR3 is TGTGCCAGCAGCTTGAGGTTCGGGACACTAAATGAAAAACTGTTTTTT. Translated: CASSLRFGTLNEKLFF. Together with reference TRBV5-8 and TRBJ1-4, the CDR3 gives the full variable domain: EAGVTQSPTHLIKTRGQQATLRCSPISGHTSVYWYQQALGLGLQFLLWYDEGEERNRGNFPPRFSGRQFPNYSSELNVNALELEDSALYLCASSLRFGTLNEKLFFGSGTQLSVL.

The DNA for the CDR3 is TGCGCCAGCAGCCTTGAACTTAGCTATGAGCAGTTCTTC. The encoded protein is CASSLELSYEQFF. V is TRBV4-1 and J is TRBJ2-1; D not resolved. CDR1 is MGHRA and CDR2 is YSYEKL in the germline V gene. CDR3 length equals 13 residues. V lost 4 bases and J lost 8, with 12 bases in between.

CDR3 in DNA: TGTGCCAGCAGCTTGCGACAGGTTTCTAACTATGGCTACACCTTC. The encoded protein is CASSLRQVSNYGYTF. V usage is TRBV7-9 and J usage is TRBJ1-2; weak D call: TRBD1 (6 bases). Germline values: CDR1 SEHNR, CDR2 FQNEAQ (reference sequence). Trimming pared 3 bases from V and 0 bases from J, leaving 11 bases between. The CDR3 spans 15 residues.

The chain recombines TRBV18 with TRBJ2-3, with D unresolved. The CDR3 contains 13 residues. The V end lost 2 bases, the J end lost 0 bases, and 3 bases lay between the germline ends. From germline, CDR1 is KGHSH and CDR2 LQKENI. The CDR3 coding sequence is TGTGCCAGCTCACCAGTTAGCACAGATACGCAGTATTTT. Translating gives CASSPVSTDTQYF.

This rearrangement joins TRBV2 to TRBJ2-1; D unclear. The germline gives CDR1 SNHLY, CDR2 FYNNEI. V lost 7 bases, J lost 7 bases, and 14 bases lay in between. The CDR3 extends over 13 amino acids. This CDR3 reads CASMGPRGNEQFF. CDR3 bases: TGTGCCAGCATGGGCCCAAGAGGTAATGAGCAGTTCTTC.